A single sample is the source of the 10 T cell receptor beta chains below, sequenced in a study of blood T cell repertoires in COVID-19. Here immunoSEQ multiplex PCR was the method, and the copy in TCRdb shows in-frame clones only, minus some. This table has under 200,000 clones, 65% to 85% appearing once. Sequenced material: PBMCs or T cells enriched from blood (not recorded which). All receptors come from a woman in her thirties or forties with acute COVID-19.

The rearrangement uses TRBV18 and TRBJ2-6, with 7 bases lining up with TRBD2. Germline loops: CDR1 KGHSH, CDR2 LQKENI. The CDR3 contains 15 residues. With V trimmed by 6 bases and J by 2 bases, 4 bases remained unmatched. The CDR3 DNA reads TGTGCCAGCTCCTCCCGGGGGGCTGGGGCCAACGTCCTGACTTTC. Its translation: CASSSRGAGANVLTF.

The CDR3 reads CASSTGTFNQPQHF. The CDR3 DNA reads as TGTGCCAGCAGCACCGGGACATTCAATCAGCCCCAGCATTTT. V and J are TRBV2 and TRBJ1-5, with D possibly TRBD1 on 6 matching bases. Deletions cut 6 bases from V and 3 bases from J, with 12 bases between. The CDR3 runs 14 residues. Germline V lookup: CDR1 SNHLY, CDR2 FYNNEI.

The V gene is TRBV19, the J gene TRBJ1-2, with TRBD1 as a possible D gene (6 bases). The germline V gene has CDR1 LNHDA and CDR2 SQIVND (reference sequence). The CDR3 is 13 residues long. Trimming took 8 bases from V and 5 from J, leaving 15 bases between them. The CDR3: CASGYRDTYGYTF. For the CDR3, the DNA is TGTGCCAGTGGGTACCGGGACACATATGGCTACACCTTC.

For this clone: The same CDR3 arises from other DNA sequences in this sample as well. This chain uses TRBV6-5 with TRBJ2-7; 7 bases align to TRBD2. With 2 bases clipped from V and 4 bases from J, the junction kept 5 bases outside the gene matches. From germline, CDR1 is MNHEY and CDR2 SVGAGI. This CDR3 has 14 amino acids. CDR3 DNA: TGTGCCAGCAGTTACCGCGGGAGTAGTTACGAGCAGTACTTC. It yields the protein CASSYRGSSYEQYF.

The chain uses TRBV3-1 (or the pseudogene TRBV3-2) and TRBJ2-5; the D gene is possibly TRBD2 (6 bases). The CDR3 loop spans 16 amino acids. V gave up 3 bases and J gave up 2 bases, with 16 bases separating them. CDR1 and CDR2 (germline): LGHDT, YNNKEL (reference sequence). The CDR3 loop reads CASSHWAGSGQETQYF. The DNA for the CDR3 is TGTGCCAGCAGCCACTGGGCCGGGAGTGGTCAAGAGACCCAGTACTTC.

The genes are TRBV29-1 and TRBJ2-6; 11 bases match TRBD1. The CDR3 runs to 16 residues. Germline V gene data show CDR1 as SQVTM and CDR2 as ANQGSEA. Germline trimming cut 4 bases from V and 2 bases from J; bases unmatched to any gene: 4. The CDR3 region has the DNA TGCAGCGTTGTAGGACAGGGGGCCGCTGGGGCCAACGTCCTGACTTTC. Its protein is CSVVGQGAAGANVLTF.

The V and J genes are TRBV30 and TRBJ1-1, with a tentative D call TRBD1 (5 bases). This CDR3 has 15 amino acids. V dropped 4 bases and J dropped 0 bases, with 15 bases sitting between them. CDR1 is GTSNPN, CDR2 SVGIG, per germline (reference sequence). The CDR3 spells CAWIPLGLLNTEAFF. CDR3 nucleotides: TGTGCCTGGATTCCCCTGGGACTCTTGAACACTGAAGCTTTCTTT.

This chain uses TRBV2 with TRBJ1-1, with 11 positions matching TRBD1. Germline values: CDR1 SNHLY, CDR2 FYNNEI. The V segment lost 3 bases and the J segment 11 bases; nucleotides outside the gene matches: 8. The CDR3 totals 14 residues. The CDR3 here is CASSDPGQGGMAFF. CDR3 DNA: TGTGCCAGCAGTGATCCGGGACAGGGGGGGATGGCTTTCTTT.

The gene calls are TRBV19 and TRBJ1-4; no reliable D call. The CDR3 has 14 amino acids. Looked up from germline, CDR1 is LNHDA and CDR2 is SQIVND (reference sequence). Trimming removed 3 bases at V and 0 bases at J, with 5 bases between. The CDR3 DNA sequence: TGTGCCAGTAGTATGGAGCCAACTAATGAAAAACTGTTTTTT. Protein sequence: CASSMEPTNEKLFF. Based on the CDR3 plus reference TRBV19 and TRBJ1-4, the full variable domain is DGGITQSPKYLFRKEGQNVTLSCEQNLNHDAMYWYRQDPGQGLRLIYYSQIVNDFQKGDIAEGYSVSREKKESFPLTVTSAQKNPTAFYLCASSMEPTNEKLFFGSGTQLSVL.

The chain combines TRBV27 with TRBJ1-2; a weak D match, TRBD1 (5 bases). The V and J ends lost 3 bases and 6 bases respectively, with 11 bases between them. CDR1 and CDR2 (germline): MNHEY, SMNVEV (reference sequence). The CDR3 runs to 13 residues. The CDR3 bases are TGTGCCAGCAGTTTCTGGGCGGGGGATGGCTACACCTTC. It codes for CASSFWAGDGYTF.